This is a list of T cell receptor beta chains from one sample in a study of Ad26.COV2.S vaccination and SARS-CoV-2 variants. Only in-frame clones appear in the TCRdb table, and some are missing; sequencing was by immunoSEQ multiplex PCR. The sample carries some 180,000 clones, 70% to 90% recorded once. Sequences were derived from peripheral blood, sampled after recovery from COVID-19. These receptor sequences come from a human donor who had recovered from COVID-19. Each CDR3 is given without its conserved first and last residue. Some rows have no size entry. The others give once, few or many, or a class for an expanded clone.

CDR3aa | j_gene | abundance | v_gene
ASSLGAGREETQY | TRBJ2-5 | NA | TRBV5-1
ASSQDRGALETQY | TRBJ2-5 | NA | TRBV3-1/TRBV3-2
ASSQDAGGLAKNIQY | TRBJ2-4 | NA | TRBV4-1
ATSRTDSNQPQH | TRBJ1-5 | few | TRBV15
ASSPKGQETQY | TRBJ2-5 | NA | TRBV7-9
ASKTGPVGTKQY | TRBJ2-7 | NA | TRBV6-5
ASSDRDSYTLGNSPLH | TRBJ1-6 | NA | TRBV9
ASSQEDRSNQPQH | TRBJ1-5 | NA | TRBV4-1
ASSREGPYNEQF | TRBJ2-1 | NA | TRBV11-2
ASSLTGTLQRDTQY | TRBJ2-3 | NA | TRBV2
ASSQVGLGSGTNYGYT | TRBJ1-2 | NA | TRBV4-2
ASMMDTGELF | TRBJ2-2 | NA | TRBV12-3/TRBV12-4
ASGLTSGRSYNEQF | TRBJ2-1 | NA | TRBV12-5
ASSQPGQGDYGYT | TRBJ1-2 | NA | TRBV3-1/TRBV3-2
ASSFTGVSPYEQY | TRBJ2-7 | NA | TRBV5-1
ASSRYEETQY | TRBJ2-5 | NA | TRBV7-9
ASSSPQGSYNEQF | TRBJ2-1 | NA | TRBV7-6
ASSLVGRHYGYT | TRBJ1-2 | NA | TRBV7-9
ATSRDSSQNIQY | TRBJ2-4 | NA | TRBV15
ASSLEDRDYNEQF | TRBJ2-1 | NA | TRBV5-8
ATSRDLLQGYNQPQH | TRBJ1-5 | NA | TRBV15
ASSPAGGASSYNEQF | TRBJ2-1 | NA | TRBV18